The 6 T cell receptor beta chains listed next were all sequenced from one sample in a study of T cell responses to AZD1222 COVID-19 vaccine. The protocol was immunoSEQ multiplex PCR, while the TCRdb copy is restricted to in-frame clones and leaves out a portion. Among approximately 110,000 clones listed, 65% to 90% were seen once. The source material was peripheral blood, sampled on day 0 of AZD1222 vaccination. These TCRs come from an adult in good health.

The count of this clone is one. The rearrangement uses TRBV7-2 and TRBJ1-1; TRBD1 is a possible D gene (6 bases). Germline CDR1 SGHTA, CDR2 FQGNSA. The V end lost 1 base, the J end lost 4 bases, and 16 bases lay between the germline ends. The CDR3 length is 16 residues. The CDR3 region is CASSLEGGTWGTEAFF. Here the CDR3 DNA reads TGTGCCAGCAGCTTAGAAGGGGGGACGTGGGGCACTGAAGCTTTCTTT.

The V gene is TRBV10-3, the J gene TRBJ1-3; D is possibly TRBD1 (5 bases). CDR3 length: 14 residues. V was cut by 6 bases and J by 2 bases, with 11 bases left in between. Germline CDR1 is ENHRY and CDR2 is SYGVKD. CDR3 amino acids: CAISPGTAGNTIYF. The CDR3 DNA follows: TGTGCCATCAGCCCCGGGACGGCTGGAAACACCATATATTTT.

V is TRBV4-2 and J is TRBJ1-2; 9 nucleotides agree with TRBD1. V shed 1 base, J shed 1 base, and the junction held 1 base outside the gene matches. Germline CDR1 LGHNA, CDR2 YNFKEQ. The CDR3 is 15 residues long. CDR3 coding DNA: TGTGCCAGCAGCCAAGGGACAGGGGTTAACTATGGCTACACCTTC. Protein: CASSQGTGVNYGYTF.

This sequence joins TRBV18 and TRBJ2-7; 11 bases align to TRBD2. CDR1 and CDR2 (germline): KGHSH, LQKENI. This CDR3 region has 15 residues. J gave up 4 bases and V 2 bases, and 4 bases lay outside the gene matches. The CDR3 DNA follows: TGTGCCAGCTCACCATTGACTAGCGGGATATACGAGCAGTACTTC. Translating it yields CASSPLTSGIYEQYF.

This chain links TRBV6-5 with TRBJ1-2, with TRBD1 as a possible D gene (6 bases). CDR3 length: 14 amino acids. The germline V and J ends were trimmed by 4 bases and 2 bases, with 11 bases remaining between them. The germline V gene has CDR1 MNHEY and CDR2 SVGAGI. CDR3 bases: TGTGCCAGCAGTTTTCAGACAGGCAACTATGGCTACACCTTC. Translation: CASSFQTGNYGYTF.

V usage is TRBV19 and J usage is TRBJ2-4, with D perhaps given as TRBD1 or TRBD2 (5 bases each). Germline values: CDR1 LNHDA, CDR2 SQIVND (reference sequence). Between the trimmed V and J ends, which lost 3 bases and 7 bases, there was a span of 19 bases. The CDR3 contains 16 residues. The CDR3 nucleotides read TGTGCCAGTAGTATCCAGCATGGGACCGCGCCTAACATTCAGTACTTC. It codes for CASSIQHGTAPNIQYF.